Listed below are T cell receptor beta chains from one sample, sequenced in a study of cytomegalovirus exposure and HLA in healthy donors. The repertoire was sequenced with immunoSEQ multiplex PCR; TCRdb's copy has only in-frame clones and lacks some. The sample lists some 200,000 clones, 82% occurring once. The sequenced sample was PBMCs. The receptor source for this set is a boy younger than 10 in good health and CMV-seronegative. CDR3s include the opening cysteine and the closing phenylalanine or tryptophan. The D gene is left open where the match is weak. Rows may omit the clone size; those that give it use once, few, many or a size class.

-	TRBD2	TRBV9	TRBJ2-3	CASSRGGRTDTQYF	TGTGCCAGCTCTCGGGGGGGCCGAACAGATACGCAGTATTTT
-	-	TRBV2	TRBJ1-4	CASTLGGLGEKLFF	TGTGCCAGCACCCTGGGAGGATTAGGGGAAAAACTGTTTTTT
-	-	TRBV19	TRBJ1-6	CASETGMFNSPLHF	TGTGCCAGTGAAACAGGGATGTTCAATTCACCCCTCCACTTT
-	-	TRBV30	TRBJ2-5	CAWSRGGAFPGEQYF	TGTGCCTGGAGCAGAGGGGGGGCCTTCCCGGGGGAGCAGTACTTC
once	TRBD1	TRBV6-1	TRBJ2-7	CASSEVRTGRTKQYF	TGTGCCAGCAGTGAAGTAAGGACAGGTAGGACAAAGCAGTACTTC
-	TRBD2	TRBV6-6	TRBJ2-7	CASSYNRAGGSEQYF	TGTGCCAGCAGTTATAACCGGGCGGGGGGGAGCGAGCAGTACTTC
-	TRBD2	TRBV7-2	TRBJ2-3	CASNLGLAGRYTDTQYF	TGTGCCAGCAATCTCGGACTAGCGGGGCGATACACAGATACGCAGTATTTT
-	TRBD1	TRBV5-1	TRBJ1-4	CASSPQGWGEKLFF	TGCGCCAGCAGCCCACAGGGGTGGGGTGAAAAACTGTTTTTT
-	TRBD2	TRBV9	TRBJ2-3	CASSGIGGSGGADTQYF	TGTGCCAGCAGCGGAATAGGGGGTAGCGGGGGAGCAGATACGCAGTATTTT
-	-	TRBV5-1	TRBJ2-3	CASSATGKDDTQYF	TGCGCCAGCAGCGCCACAGGGAAAGATGATACGCAGTATTTT
-	TRBD1	TRBV10-3	TRBJ1-5	CAISESGTGFDSNQPQHF	TGTGCCATCAGTGAGTCAGGGACAGGGTTTGATAGCAATCAGCCCCAGCATTTT
-	TRBD1	TRBV19	TRBJ1-5	CASSIMGQGAGSPQHF	TGTGCCAGTAGTATAATGGGACAGGGCGCGGGATCGCCCCAGCATTTT
-	-	TRBV9	TRBJ2-3	CASSALSGVDTQYF	TGTGCCAGCAGCGCTCTATCAGGGGTGGATACGCAGTATTTT
-	-	TRBV6-5	TRBJ1-6	CASSYSIGQNSPLHF	TGTGCCAGCAGTTACTCGATAGGACAGAATTCACCCCTCCACTTT
-	-	TRBV29-1	TRBJ1-1	CSVEVQGLNTEAFF	TGCAGCGTTGAAGTCCAGGGATTGAACACTGAAGCTTTCTTT
-	-	TRBV11-3	TRBJ2-2	CASSFRGGGTGELFF	TGTGCCAGCAGCTTCCGGGGAGGGGGCACCGGGGAGCTGTTTTTT
-	TRBD1	TRBV7-9	TRBJ1-1	CASSSFIGQGPTEAFF	TGTGCCAGCAGCTCCTTCATCGGACAGGGCCCCACTGAAGCTTTCTTT
once	TRBD1	TRBV18	TRBJ1-5	CASSPRDSDAPQHF	TGTGCCAGCTCACCAAGGGACAGCGATGCGCCCCAGCATTTT
-	TRBD1	TRBV29-1	TRBJ2-3	CSVAVGQGGTDTQYF	TGCAGCGTTGCGGTCGGACAGGGAGGAACAGATACGCAGTATTTT
-	TRBD1	TRBV11-2	TRBJ1-2	CASSFDRGANYGYTF	TGTGCCAGCAGCTTCGACAGGGGGGCTAACTATGGCTACACCTTC
-	TRBD2	TRBV27	TRBJ2-1	CASRRTSGGHHEQFF	TGTGCCAGCAGGAGGACTAGCGGGGGACACCATGAGCAGTTCTTC
-	-	TRBV7-9	TRBJ2-5	CASSSMAGKETQYF	TGTGCCAGCAGCTCAATGGCGGGGAAAGAGACCCAGTACTTC
-	TRBD1	TRBV6-5	TRBJ1-2	CASSYGGQGANYGYTF	TGTGCCAGCAGTTACGGGGGACAGGGGGCGAACTATGGCTACACCTTC
few	TRBD1	TRBV10-3	TRBJ1-5	CAISDGTADSNQPQHF	TGTGCCATCAGTGATGGGACAGCCGATAGCAATCAGCCCCAGCATTTT
-	TRBD2	TRBV9	TRBJ2-7	CASSVEGGLAGGEQYF	TGTGCCAGCAGCGTAGAGGGAGGACTAGCGGGGGGCGAGCAGTACTTC
-	-	TRBV4-1	TRBJ2-7	CASSQDMTKRYF	TGCGCCAGCAGCCAAGATATGACAAAGAGGTACTTC
-	TRBD2	TRBV7-3	TRBJ2-3	CASSIAGGTDTQYF	TGTGCCAGCAGTATAGCGGGGGGCACAGATACGCAGTATTTT
-	-	TRBV7-2	TRBJ2-3	CASSLDPGLATDTQYF	TGTGCCAGCAGCTTAGATCCCGGTCTAGCCACAGATACGCAGTATTTT
few	-	TRBV12-1	TRBJ2-6	CASSFAGPGANVLTF	TGTGCCAGCAGCTTCGCAGGGCCTGGGGCCAACGTCCTGACTTTC
-	TRBD1	TRBV13	TRBJ2-3	CASSLPRPGQGASDTQYF	TGTGCCAGCAGCCTCCCCCGTCCGGGACAGGGGGCTTCAGATACGCAGTATTTT
-	-	TRBV11-2	TRBJ1-5	CASSLTTVNQPQHF	TGTGCCAGCAGCTTGACCACAGTTAATCAGCCCCAGCATTTT
-	TRBD1	TRBV10-3	TRBJ2-3	CAIKIRTGGAETDTQYF	TGTGCCATCAAGATAAGGACAGGGGGCGCGGAGACAGATACGCAGTATTTT
few	-	TRBV4-3	TRBJ2-7	CASSQEAGYSYEQYF	TGCGCCAGCAGCCAAGAGGCGGGGTACTCCTACGAGCAGTACTTC
-	-	TRBV19	TRBJ1-1	CASNGGPMNTEAFF	TGTGCCAGTAACGGGGGACCCATGAACACTGAAGCTTTCTTT
-	-	TRBV18	TRBJ2-3	CASSPPSTDTQYF	TGTGCCAGCTCACCCCCTTCCACAGATACGCAGTATTTT
-	-	TRBV7-2	TRBJ1-1	CASSLVGGSTEAFF	TGTGCCAGCAGCTTAGTTGGAGGGTCCACTGAAGCTTTCTTT